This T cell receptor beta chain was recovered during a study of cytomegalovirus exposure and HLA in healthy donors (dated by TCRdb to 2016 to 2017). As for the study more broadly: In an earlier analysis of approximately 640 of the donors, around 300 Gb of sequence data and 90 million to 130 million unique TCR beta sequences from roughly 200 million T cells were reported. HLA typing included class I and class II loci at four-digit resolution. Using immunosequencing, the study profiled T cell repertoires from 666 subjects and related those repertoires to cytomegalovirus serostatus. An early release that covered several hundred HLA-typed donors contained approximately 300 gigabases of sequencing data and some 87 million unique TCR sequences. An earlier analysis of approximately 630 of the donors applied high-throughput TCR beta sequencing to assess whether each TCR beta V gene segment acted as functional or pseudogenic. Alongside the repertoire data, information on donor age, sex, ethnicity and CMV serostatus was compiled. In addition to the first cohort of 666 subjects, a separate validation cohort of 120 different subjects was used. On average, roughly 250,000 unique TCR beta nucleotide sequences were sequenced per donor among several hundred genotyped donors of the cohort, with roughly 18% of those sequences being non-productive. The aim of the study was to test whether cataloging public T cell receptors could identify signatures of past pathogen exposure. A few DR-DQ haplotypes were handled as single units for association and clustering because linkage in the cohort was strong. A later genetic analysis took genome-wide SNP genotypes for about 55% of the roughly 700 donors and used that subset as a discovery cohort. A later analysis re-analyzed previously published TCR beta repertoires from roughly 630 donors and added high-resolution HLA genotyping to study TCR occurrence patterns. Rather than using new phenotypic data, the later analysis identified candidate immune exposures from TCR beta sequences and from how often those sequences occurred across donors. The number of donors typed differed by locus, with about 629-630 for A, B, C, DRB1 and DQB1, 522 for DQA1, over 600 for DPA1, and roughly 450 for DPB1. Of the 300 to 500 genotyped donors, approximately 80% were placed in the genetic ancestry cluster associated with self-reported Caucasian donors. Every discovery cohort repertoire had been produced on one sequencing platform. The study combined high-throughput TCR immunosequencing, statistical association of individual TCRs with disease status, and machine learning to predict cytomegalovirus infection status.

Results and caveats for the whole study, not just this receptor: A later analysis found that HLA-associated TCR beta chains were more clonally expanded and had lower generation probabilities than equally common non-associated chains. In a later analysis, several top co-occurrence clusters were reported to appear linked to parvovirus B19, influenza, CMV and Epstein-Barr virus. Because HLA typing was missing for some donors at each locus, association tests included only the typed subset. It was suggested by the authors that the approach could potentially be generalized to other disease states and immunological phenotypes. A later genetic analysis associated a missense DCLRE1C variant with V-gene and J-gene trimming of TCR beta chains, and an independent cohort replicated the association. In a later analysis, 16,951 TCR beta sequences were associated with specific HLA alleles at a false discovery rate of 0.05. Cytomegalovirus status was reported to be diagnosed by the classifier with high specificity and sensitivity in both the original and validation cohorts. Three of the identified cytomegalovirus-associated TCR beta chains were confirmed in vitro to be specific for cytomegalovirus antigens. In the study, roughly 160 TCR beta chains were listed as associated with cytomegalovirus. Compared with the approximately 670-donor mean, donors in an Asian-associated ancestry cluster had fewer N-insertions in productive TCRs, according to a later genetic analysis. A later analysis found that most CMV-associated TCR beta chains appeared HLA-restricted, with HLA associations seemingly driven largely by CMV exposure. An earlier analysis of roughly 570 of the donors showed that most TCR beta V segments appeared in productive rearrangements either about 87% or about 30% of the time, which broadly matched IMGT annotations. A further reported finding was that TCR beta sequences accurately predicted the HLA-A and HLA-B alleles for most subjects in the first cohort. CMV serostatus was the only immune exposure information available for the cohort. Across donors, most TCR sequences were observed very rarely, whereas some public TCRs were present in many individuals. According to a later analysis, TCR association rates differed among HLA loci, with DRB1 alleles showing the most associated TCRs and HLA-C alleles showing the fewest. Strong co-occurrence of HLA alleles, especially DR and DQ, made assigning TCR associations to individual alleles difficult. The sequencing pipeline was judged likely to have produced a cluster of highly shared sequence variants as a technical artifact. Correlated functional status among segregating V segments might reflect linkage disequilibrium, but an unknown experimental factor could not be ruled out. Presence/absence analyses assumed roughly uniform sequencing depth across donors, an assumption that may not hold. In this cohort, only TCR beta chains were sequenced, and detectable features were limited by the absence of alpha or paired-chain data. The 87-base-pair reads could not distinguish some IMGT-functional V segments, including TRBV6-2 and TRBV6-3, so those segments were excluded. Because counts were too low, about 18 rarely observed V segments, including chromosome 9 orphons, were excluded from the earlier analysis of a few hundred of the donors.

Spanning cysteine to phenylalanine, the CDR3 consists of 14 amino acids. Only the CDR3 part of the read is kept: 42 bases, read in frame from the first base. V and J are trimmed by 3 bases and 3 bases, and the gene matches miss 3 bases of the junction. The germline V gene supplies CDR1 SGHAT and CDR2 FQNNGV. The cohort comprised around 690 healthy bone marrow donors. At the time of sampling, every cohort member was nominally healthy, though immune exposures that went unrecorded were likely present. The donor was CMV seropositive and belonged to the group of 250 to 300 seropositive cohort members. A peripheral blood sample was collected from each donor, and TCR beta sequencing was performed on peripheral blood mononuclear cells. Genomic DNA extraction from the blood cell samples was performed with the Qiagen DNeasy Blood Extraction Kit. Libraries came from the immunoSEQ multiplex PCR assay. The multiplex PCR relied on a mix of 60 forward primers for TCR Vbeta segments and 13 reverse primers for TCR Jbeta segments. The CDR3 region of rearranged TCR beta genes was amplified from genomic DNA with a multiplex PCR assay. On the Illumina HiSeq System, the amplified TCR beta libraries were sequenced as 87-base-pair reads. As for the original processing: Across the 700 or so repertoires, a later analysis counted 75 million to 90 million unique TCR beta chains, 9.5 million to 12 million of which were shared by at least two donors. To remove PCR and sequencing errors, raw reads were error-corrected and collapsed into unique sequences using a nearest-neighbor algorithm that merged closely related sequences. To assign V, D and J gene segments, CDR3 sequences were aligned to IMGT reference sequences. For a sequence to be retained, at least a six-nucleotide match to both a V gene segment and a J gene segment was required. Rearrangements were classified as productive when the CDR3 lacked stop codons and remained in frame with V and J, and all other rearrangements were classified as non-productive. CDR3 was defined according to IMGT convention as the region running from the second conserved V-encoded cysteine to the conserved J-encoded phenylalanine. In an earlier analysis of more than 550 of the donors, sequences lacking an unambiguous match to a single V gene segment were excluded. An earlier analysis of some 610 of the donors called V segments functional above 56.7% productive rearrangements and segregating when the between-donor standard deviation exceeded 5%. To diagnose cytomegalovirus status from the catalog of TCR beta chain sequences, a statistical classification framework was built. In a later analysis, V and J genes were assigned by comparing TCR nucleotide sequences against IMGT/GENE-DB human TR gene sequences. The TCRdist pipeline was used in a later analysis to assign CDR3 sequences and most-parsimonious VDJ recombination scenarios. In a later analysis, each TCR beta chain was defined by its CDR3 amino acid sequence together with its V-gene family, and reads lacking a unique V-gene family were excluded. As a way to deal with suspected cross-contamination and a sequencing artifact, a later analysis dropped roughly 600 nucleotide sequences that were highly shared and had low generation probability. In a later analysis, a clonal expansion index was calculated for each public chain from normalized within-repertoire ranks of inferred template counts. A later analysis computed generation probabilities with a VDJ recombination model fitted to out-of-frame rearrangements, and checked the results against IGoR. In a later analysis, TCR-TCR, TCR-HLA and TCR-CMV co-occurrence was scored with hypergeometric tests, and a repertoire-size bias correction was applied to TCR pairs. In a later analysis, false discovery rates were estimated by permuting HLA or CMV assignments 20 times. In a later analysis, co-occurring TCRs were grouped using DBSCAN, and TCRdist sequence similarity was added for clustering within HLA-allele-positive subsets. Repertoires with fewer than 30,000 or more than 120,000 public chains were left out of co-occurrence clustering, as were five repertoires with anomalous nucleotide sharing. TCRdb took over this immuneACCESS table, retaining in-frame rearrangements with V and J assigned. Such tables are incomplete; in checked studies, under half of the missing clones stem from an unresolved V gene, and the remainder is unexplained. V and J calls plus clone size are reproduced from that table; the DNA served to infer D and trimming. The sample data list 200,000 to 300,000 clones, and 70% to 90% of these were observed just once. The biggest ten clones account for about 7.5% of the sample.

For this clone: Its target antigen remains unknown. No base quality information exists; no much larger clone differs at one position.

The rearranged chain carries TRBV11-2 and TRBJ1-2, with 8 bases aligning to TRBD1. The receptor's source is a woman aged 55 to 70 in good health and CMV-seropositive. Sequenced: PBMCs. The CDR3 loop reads CASSFDRGDYGYTF. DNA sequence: TGTGCCAGCAGCTTTGACAGGGGTGACTATGGCTACACCTTC. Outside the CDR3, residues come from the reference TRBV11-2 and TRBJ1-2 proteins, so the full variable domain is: EAGVAQSPRYKIIEKRQSVAFWCNPISGHATLYWYQQILGQGPKLLIQFQNNGVVDDSQLPKDRFSAERLKGVDSTLKIQPAKLEDSAVYLCASSFDRGDYGYTFGSGTRLTVV.